Listed here are 12 T cell receptor beta chains from one sample, sequenced in a study of T cells in localized non-small cell lung cancer. Sequenced by immunoSEQ multiplex PCR; TCRdb stores in-frame clones only, minus some. Seen here are around 17,000 clones, around nine tenths observed once, and the top ten hold more than 3%. The sample was peripheral blood, taken before any cancer treatment. The receptor source for this set is an older male donor with stage II squamous cell lung carcinoma.

The chain joins TRBV5-4 to TRBJ2-3, with 10 bases lining up with TRBD1. Trimming removed 7 bases from V and 2 bases from J; junction bases left unmatched: 4. This CDR3 has 14 residues. Looked up from germline, CDR1 is SGHNT and CDR2 is YYREEE (reference sequence). This CDR3 is CASRDRGSTDTQYF. The CDR3 coding sequence is TGTGCCAGCCGGGACAGGGGCTCCACAGATACGCAGTATTTT.

The chain combines TRBV5-6 with TRBJ2-7; 7 bases match TRBD1. The CDR3 covers 14 residues. Germline assignment: CDR1 SGHDT and CDR2 YYEEEE. With 0 bases clipped from V and 4 bases from J, the junction kept 4 bases outside the gene matches. CDR3: CASSLGDSLYEQYF. CDR3 nucleotide sequence: TGTGCCAGCAGCTTGGGGGACAGCCTGTACGAGCAGTACTTC.

The gene calls are TRBV4-1 and TRBJ1-2, with TRBD1 matching over 9 bases. Germline V gives CDR1 MGHRA, CDR2 YSYEKL. This CDR3 spans 15 amino acids. The trim removed 4 bases at V and 9 bases at J, leaving 12 bases unmatched. This CDR3 is CASSLGTGNPLSYTF. DNA for the CDR3: TGCGCCAGCAGCCTCGGGACAGGGAACCCCTTGAGCTACACCTTC.

The rearrangement uses TRBV27 and TRBJ2-3; TRBD1 matches at 10 bases. The germline CDR1 and CDR2 sequences are MNHEY and SMNVEV (reference sequence). This CDR3 is 15 amino acids long. J lost 4 bases, V lost 0 bases, and 1 base had no gene match. Here the CDR3 reads CASSLSGTGADTQYF. CDR3 in DNA: TGTGCCAGCAGTTTATCCGGGACAGGGGCAGATACGCAGTATTTT.

The chain has TRBV28 and TRBJ1-5, with 7 bases that match TRBD1. Per the germline V gene, CDR1 is MDHEN and CDR2 is SYDVKM. The CDR3 contains 16 residues. V shed 7 bases and J 3 bases; nucleotides not matched to a gene: 12. The CDR3 DNA reads as TGTGCCAGCACCGGGTCACCCGGGACAGACAATCAGCCCCAGCATTTT. This encodes CASTGSPGTDNQPQHF.

V and J are TRBV30 and TRBJ2-7, with TRBD1 as a possible D gene (5 bases). V lost 2 bases, J lost 6 bases, and 14 bases lay in between. The CDR3 has 13 amino acids. CDR1 GTSNPN and CDR2 SVGIG come from the germline V gene (reference sequence). The CDR3 DNA follows: TGTGCCTGGAGTACGCAGGGTTGGGCCGAGCAGTACTTC. Its translation is CAWSTQGWAEQYF.

J is TRBJ1-5 and V is TRBV7-2; the D gene is possibly TRBD1 (6 bases). Germline V lookup: CDR1 SGHTA, CDR2 FQGNSA. CDR3 length equals 15 residues. Trimming removed 5 bases at V and 4 bases at J, with 15 bases between. The CDR3 spells CASSPQQGPNQPQHF. As DNA, the CDR3 is TGTGCCAGCAGCCCCCAGCAGGGGCCGAATCAGCCCCAGCATTTT.

In its sample, this clone was seen once. The chain combines TRBV29-1 with TRBJ2-5; D gene ambiguous. V was shortened by 7 bases and J by 1 base, with 4 bases between the two germline ends. The germline V gene encodes CDR1 SQVTM and CDR2 ANQGSEA. This CDR3 spans 10 amino acids. The CDR3 DNA follows: TGCAGCGGGACCCAAGAGACCCAGTACTTC. Amino acids: CSGTQETQYF.

This clone is classed as medium-sized. Other DNA sequences within the sample encode an identical CDR3. V usage is TRBV11-1 and J usage is TRBJ1-1; D gene unclear. The germline V and J ends were trimmed by 5 bases and 4 bases, with 8 bases remaining between them. Germline CDR1 SGHAT, CDR2 FQDESV (reference sequence). The CDR3 totals 12 residues. The CDR3 coding sequence is TGTGCCAGCAGCCCCTCGGGCACTGAAGCTTTCTTT. Its translation is CASSPSGTEAFF.

The J gene is TRBJ2-1, the V gene TRBV10-3; D may be TRBD1 (5 bases). The V gene's germline CDR1 is ENHRY and CDR2 SYGVKD. V was clipped by 0 bases and J by 12 bases, with 9 bases between them. CDR3 length: 12 amino acids. The chain's CDR3 is CAISESQVGQFF. The CDR3 bases are TGTGCCATCAGTGAGTCACAGGTCGGGCAGTTCTTC.

This chain uses TRBV2 with TRBJ1-5; 11 bases are shared with TRBD1. Germline trimming cut 3 bases from V and 7 bases from J; bases unmatched to any gene: 5. In germline, CDR1 is SNHLY, CDR2 FYNNEI. This CDR3 comprises 15 residues. CDR3 protein: CASSDGQGARQPQHF. The CDR3 region has the DNA TGTGCCAGCAGTGATGGACAGGGGGCACGGCAGCCCCAGCATTTT. The full variable domain, in which reference TRBV2 and TRBJ1-5 provide the parts outside the CDR3, is EPEVTQTPSHQVTQMGQEVILRCVPISNHLYFYWYRQILGQKVEFLVSFYNNEISEKSEIFDDQFSVERPDGSNFTLKIRSTKLEDSAMYFCASSDGQGARQPQHFGDGTRLSIL.

This clone was observed a handful of times. CDR3: CASSLGGGSNQPQHF. DNA of the CDR3: TGTGCCAGCAGCCTAGGGGGGGGCTCCAATCAGCCCCAGCATTTT. The V gene is TRBV6-5, the J gene TRBJ1-5; TRBD1 is a possible D gene (6 bases). Trimming removed 6 bases at V and 3 bases at J, with 15 bases between. The CDR3 is made up of 15 amino acids. CDR1 is MNHEY, CDR2 SVGAGI, per germline.